The 10 T cell receptor beta chains listed next were all sequenced from one sample in a study of blood T cell repertoires in COVID-19. Profiling relied on immunoSEQ multiplex PCR, and the TCRdb table lists in-frame clones only, not all of them. The sample has 150,000 to 200,000 clones; approximately 74% are singletons. The source material was peripheral blood. All receptors derive from a woman aged 80 or over with acute or convalescent COVID-19.

CDR3 sequence: CASSIFGREGTPLHF. The CDR3 region has the DNA TGTGCCAGTAGTATTTTCGGCAGGGAAGGGACACCCCTCCACTTT. This chain connects TRBV19 to TRBJ1-6, with a weak D call TRBD1 (5 bases). Trimming stripped 3 bases from V and 11 bases from J, with 17 bases between. This CDR3 has 15 amino acids. CDR1 LNHDA and CDR2 SQIVND come from the germline V gene (reference sequence).

The chain combines TRBV3-1 (or the pseudogene TRBV3-2) with TRBJ2-1; a possible D gene is TRBD1 (6 bases). V was cut by 0 bases and J by 15 bases, with 18 bases left in between. Germline CDR1 LGHDT, CDR2 YNNKEL (reference sequence). The CDR3 is 14 residues long. The CDR3 DNA reads as TGTGCCAGCAGCCAAGATAACAGGGTGCCGATGCGGTTCTTC. Amino acids: CASSQDNRVPMRFF.

This clone is deemed medium-sized (0.01 to 0.1%). The V call is TRBV27, the J call TRBJ1-1; 7 positions match TRBD1. The V and J ends lost 6 bases and 5 bases, in that order; junction bases with no gene match: 9. Germline values: CDR1 MNHEY, CDR2 SMNVEV (reference sequence). This CDR3 comprises 14 residues. CDR3 DNA sequence: TGTGCCAGCAGCGAAGAGGGGGCATATACTGAAGCTTTCTTT. This sequence encodes CASSEEGAYTEAFF.

This chain uses TRBV2 with TRBJ2-2; 7 positions agree with TRBD2. This CDR3 has 14 amino acids. Germline V lookup: CDR1 SNHLY, CDR2 FYNNEI. The ends lost 8 bases at V and 7 bases at J; junction bases unmatched: 10. The CDR3 reads CASSRGEGGGELFF. The CDR3 nucleotides read TGTGCCAGCTCCCGCGGGGAGGGTGGCGGGGAGCTGTTTTTT.

This clone was recorded once. The chain combines TRBV6-5 with TRBJ2-7; 7 nucleotides match TRBD2. The CDR3 length is 14 residues. With 2 bases clipped from V and 2 bases from J, the junction kept 3 bases outside the gene matches. Germline CDR1 is MNHEY and CDR2 is SVGAGI. The CDR3 loop is CASSYGTTTYEQYF. The CDR3 nucleotides are TGTGCCAGCAGTTACGGGACTACGACCTACGAGCAGTACTTC.

The rearrangement links TRBV3-1 (or the pseudogene TRBV3-2) to TRBJ1-5, with D hard to call. The ends were cut back, 1 base at V and 0 bases at J, with 7 bases in the middle. CDR1 is LGHDT, CDR2 YNNKEL, per germline (reference sequence). The CDR3 is made up of 15 amino acids. CDR3 residues: CASSQGQNSNQPQHF. CDR3 bases: TGTGCCAGCAGCCAAGGGCAGAATAGCAATCAGCCCCAGCATTTT.

The genes are TRBV19 and TRBJ2-7, with D possibly matching TRBD2 (6 bases). V gave up 3 bases and J gave up 5 bases, with 11 bases separating them. Per the germline V gene, CDR1 is LNHDA and CDR2 is SQIVND (reference sequence). There are 13 residues in the CDR3. The CDR3 region has the DNA TGTGCCAGTAGTATCCAGGAGGGCCACGAGCAGTACTTC. This translates into CASSIQEGHEQYF. The whole variable domain, remainder taken from reference TRBV19 and TRBJ2-7, is DGGITQSPKYLFRKEGQNVTLSCEQNLNHDAMYWYRQDPGQGLRLIYYSQIVNDFQKGDIAEGYSVSREKKESFPLTVTSAQKNPTAFYLCASSIQEGHEQYFGPGTRLTVT.

This rearrangement joins TRBV30 to TRBJ2-1; D not certain. V was cut by 4 bases and J by 10 bases, with 17 bases left in between. This CDR3 comprises 13 residues. CDR1 is GTSNPN and CDR2 is SVGIG in the germline V gene (reference sequence). CDR3 region: CAWKVGPFREQFF. DNA for the CDR3: TGTGCCTGGAAAGTGGGCCCCTTCAGGGAGCAGTTCTTC.

Only one count was recorded for this clone. The gene calls are TRBV5-1 and TRBJ1-1; 8 positions match TRBD1. V was pared by 4 bases and J by 1 base, with 3 bases of the junction left unmatched. The CDR3 is made up of 14 amino acids. Germline loops: CDR1 SGHRS, CDR2 YFSETQ. This chain's CDR3 is CASSGGQANTEAFF. CDR3 sequence (DNA): TGCGCCAGCAGCGGGGGACAGGCGAACACTGAAGCTTTCTTT.

This clone was seen only a few times. The chain employs TRBV6-1 and TRBJ2-7, with D unclear. Trimming shortened V by 1 base and J by 0 bases, and 10 bases separated the two germline ends. The germline gives CDR1 MNHNS, CDR2 SASEGT. The CDR3 length is 15 residues. Written as DNA, the CDR3 is TGTGCCAGCAGTGAAGAGAGGTTAAGCTCCTACGAGCAGTACTTC. Amino acids: CASSEERLSSYEQYF.